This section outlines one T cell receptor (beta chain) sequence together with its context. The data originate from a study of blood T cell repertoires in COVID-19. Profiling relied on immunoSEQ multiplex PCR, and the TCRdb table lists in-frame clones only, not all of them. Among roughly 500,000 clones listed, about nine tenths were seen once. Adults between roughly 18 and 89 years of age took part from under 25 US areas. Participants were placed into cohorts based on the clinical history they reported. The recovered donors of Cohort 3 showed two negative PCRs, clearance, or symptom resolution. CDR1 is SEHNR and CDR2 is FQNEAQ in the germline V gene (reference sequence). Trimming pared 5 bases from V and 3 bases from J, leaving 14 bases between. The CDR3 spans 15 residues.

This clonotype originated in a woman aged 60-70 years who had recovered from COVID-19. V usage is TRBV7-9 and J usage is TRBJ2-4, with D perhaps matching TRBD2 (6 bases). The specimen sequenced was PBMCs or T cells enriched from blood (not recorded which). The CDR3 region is CASSPPQGGKNIQYF. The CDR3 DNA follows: TGTGCCAGCAGCCCCCCCCAGGGAGGCAAAAACATTCAGTACTTC. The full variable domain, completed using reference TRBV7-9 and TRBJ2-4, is DTGVSQNPRHKITKRGQNVTFRCDPISEHNRLYWYRQTLGQGPEFLTYFQNEAQLEKSRLLSDRFSAERPKGSFSTLEIQRTEQGDSAMYLCASSPPQGGKNIQYFGAGTRLSVL.